What follows are 24 T cell receptor beta chains derived from one specimen sequenced in a study of T-cell memory formation after mild COVID-19. Using its own MiXCR run on the 5' RACE reads, TCRdb lists one record per CDR3 protein. The data show some 210,000 distinct CDR3 sequences, approximately 20% seen once. The sample was PBMCs or a T cell subset sorted from them (not recorded which). Receptors were obtained from an adult woman who had mild COVID-19 (a few samples of this study predate the infection). Cell type and time point are not known.

V is TRBV12-3 or TRBV12-4 and J is TRBJ1-4, with 8 bases lining up with TRBD1. V lost 4 bases to trimming and J lost 8 bases; unmatched junction nucleotides: 15. The CDR3 sequence is 17 residues long. The chain's CDR3 is CASSSDRGRRSSEKLFF. The DNA of the CDR3 is TGTGCCAGCAGTTCCGACAGGGGCCGTCGGTCGAGCGAAAAACTGTTTTTT.

The CDR3 bases are TGTGCCAGCAGCTTGACGGGGGTTTCACCCCTCCACTTT. Encoded protein: CASSLTGVSPLHF. The gene calls are TRBV5-6 and TRBJ1-6, with D tentatively TRBD1 (5 bases). The CDR3 consists of 13 residues. Germline CDR1 and CDR2: SGHDT and YYEEEE. Trimming shortened V by 1 base and J by 9 bases, and 8 bases separated the two germline ends.

The sample holds many counts of this clonotype. This chain uses TRBV5-6 with TRBJ2-7; TRBD1 matches 9 bases. The CDR3 is made up of 15 amino acids. The V segment lost 2 bases and the J segment 2 bases; nucleotides outside the gene matches: 5. The germline CDR1 and CDR2 sequences are SGHDT and YYEEEE. The CDR3 coding sequence is TGTGCCAGCAGCTTTATGGACAGGGGAACCTACGAGCAGTACTTC. Translated: CASSFMDRGTYEQYF.

This clonotype was seen only a few times. The junction differs from germline at one of its ends, possibly a read error. The chain combines TRBV7-9 with TRBJ2-3, with D perhaps being TRBD1 or TRBD2 (5 bases each). The CDR3 is 14 residues long. Germline lookup yields CDR1 SEHNR and CDR2 FQNEAQ (reference sequence). The CDR3: CASSGDVWAGSLNF. The CDR3 DNA reads as TGTGCCAGCAGCGGTGACGTTTGGGCAGGGAGTTTGAATTTT.

CDR3 coding DNA: TGTGCCAGCAGTTTTTCAGGGCGGGGGATGAACACTGAAGCTTTCTTT. This gives the protein CASSFSGRGMNTEAFF. The chain couples TRBV27 to TRBJ1-1, with a weak D call TRBD1 (5 bases). V was pared by 3 bases and J by 0 bases, with 14 bases between. This CDR3 has 16 residues. Germline lookup yields CDR1 MNHEY and CDR2 SMNVEV (reference sequence).

The gene calls are TRBV15 and TRBJ1-1; TRBD1 agrees at 8 bases. The CDR3 is 14 residues long. V shed 4 bases, J shed 1 base, and the junction held 2 bases outside the gene matches. Germline-derived CDR1 and CDR2 are LNHNV and YYDKDF (reference sequence). CDR3 region: CATSIGTGNTEAFF. CDR3 nucleotide sequence: TGTGCCACCAGCATAGGGACAGGGAACACTGAAGCTTTCTTT.

This clonotype was counted between two and nine times. This rearrangement joins TRBV9 to TRBJ2-3; perhaps TRBD2 as D (7 bases). Germline CDR1 is SGDLS and CDR2 is YYNGEE. V was cut by 4 bases and J by 1 base, with 19 bases left in between. The CDR3 spans 17 residues. The CDR3 here is CASSPVGGLRGTDTQYF. CDR3 sequence (DNA): TGTGCCAGCAGCCCCGTCGGGGGGCTACGGGGCACAGATACGCAGTATTTT.

The V and J genes are TRBV3-1 and TRBJ2-1; 7 bases match TRBD2. The V and J ends lost 4 bases and 1 base, in that order; junction bases with no gene match: 7. Germline CDR1 is LGHDT and CDR2 is YNNKEL (reference sequence). This CDR3 is 16 amino acids long. CDR3 in amino acids: CASSPGGVRSYNEQFF. For the CDR3, the DNA is TGTGCCAGCAGCCCGGGGGGTGTTCGGTCCTACAATGAGCAGTTCTTC.

This clonotype was picked up a small number of times. The chain carries TRBV5-1 and TRBJ1-2; D remains ambiguous. The length of the CDR3 is 14 residues. In germline, CDR1 is SGHRS, CDR2 YFSETQ. Trimming stripped 4 bases from V and 8 bases from J, with 18 bases between. Here the CDR3 reads CASSPMGGVRGYTF. Written as DNA, the CDR3 is TGCGCCAGCAGCCCTATGGGTGGGGTGAGAGGCTACACCTTC.

This clonotype was observed at least ten times. The chain uses TRBV12-3 or TRBV12-4 and TRBJ2-1, with TRBD2 matching over 14 bases. With V trimmed by 6 bases and J by 9 bases, 4 bases remained unmatched. This CDR3 is 14 amino acids long. CDR3 region: CASRTSGRGSEQFF. The CDR3 nucleotides read TGTGCCAGCAGGACTAGCGGGAGGGGCAGTGAGCAGTTCTTC.

About this clonotype itself: Its ends do not fully match the called genes, so a read error is possible. This chain uses TRBV7-9 with TRBJ2-7, with TRBD1 matching over 8 bases. This CDR3 is built from 15 residues. Looked up from germline, CDR1 is SEHNR and CDR2 is FQNEAQ (reference sequence). In DNA, the CDR3 is TGTGCCAGCAGCTACGGCCGGGACAGGTATTACGCGCAGTACTTC. Translated, it gives CASSYGRDRYYAQYF.

This clonotype was found many times. This sequence joins TRBV6-6 and TRBJ2-1, with D perhaps TRBD2 (12 bases). Trimming cost V 2 bases and J 2 bases, with 22 bases left between them. Germline lookup yields CDR1 MNHNY and CDR2 SVGAGI (reference sequence). The CDR3 sequence is 19 residues long. CDR3 protein: CASSYGQGASGRAYNEQFF. Written as DNA, the CDR3 is TGTGCCAGCAGTTACGGACAGGGGGCTAGCGGGAGGGCCTACAATGAGCAGTTCTTC.

This clonotype was observed a handful of times. V gene TRBV7-8 combines with J gene TRBJ2-3, with 10 bases lining up with TRBD2. The V gene end was trimmed by 3 bases and the J gene end by 1 base; junction bases not matched to a gene: 1. This CDR3 is 15 amino acids long. Germline V lookup: CDR1 SGHVS, CDR2 FQNEAQ. The CDR3 protein is CASSFLAGGTDTQYF. The CDR3, as DNA: TGTGCCAGCAGCTTCCTAGCGGGGGGCACAGATACGCAGTATTTT.

This chain links TRBV3-1 with TRBJ2-2, with D unclear. The CDR3 runs to 16 residues. V was trimmed by 1 base and J by 7 bases, leaving 16 bases between them. The germline CDR1 and CDR2 sequences are LGHDT and YNNKEL (reference sequence). The CDR3 coding sequence is TGTGCCAGCAGCCAAGTCGGGCTGGCGTCGGGCGGGGAGCTGTTTTTT. Translated: CASSQVGLASGGELFF.

This clonotype was observed a few times. CDR3 sequence (DNA): TGTGCCAGCAGCCCGCAGGGATCTACCGGGGAGCTGTTTTTT. Its translation is CASSPQGSTGELFF. V is TRBV7-2 and J is TRBJ2-2; D is perhaps TRBD1 (5 bases). Trimming took 5 bases from V and 5 from J, leaving 12 bases between them. The CDR3 is made up of 14 amino acids. CDR1 is SGHTA, CDR2 FQGNSA, per germline. The full variable domain, completed using reference TRBV7-2 and TRBJ2-2, is GAGVSQSPSNKVTEKGKDVELRCDPISGHTALYWYRQSLGQGLEFLIYFQGNSAPDKSGLPSDRFSAERTGGSVSTLTIQRTQQEDSAVYLCASSPQGSTGELFFGEGSRLTVL.

The CDR3 coding sequence is TGTGCCAGCAGTCGCAAGGGACAGAACACTGAAGCTTTCTTT. This gives the protein CASSRKGQNTEAFF. V is TRBV7-3 and J is TRBJ1-1; tentative D call: TRBD1 (6 bases). Germline CDR1 SGHTA, CDR2 FQGTGA. The CDR3 runs 14 residues. Trimming took 6 bases from V and 1 from J, leaving 12 bases between them.

CDR3 region: CASSQARQIYLPGNTIYF. For the CDR3, the DNA is TGTGCCAGCAGCCAAGCCCGACAGATCTACCTTCCTGGAAACACCATATATTTT. The J gene is TRBJ1-3, the V gene TRBV3-1; D might be TRBD1 (5 bases). CDR1 LGHDT and CDR2 YNNKEL come from the germline V gene (reference sequence). Trimming removed 1 base from V and 2 bases from J, with 18 bases in between. CDR3 length: 18 residues.

V usage is TRBV12-3 or TRBV12-4 and J usage is TRBJ2-7; 7 positions agree with TRBD1. The CDR3 contains 16 residues. V gave up 0 bases and J gave up 4 bases; unmatched junction bases: 9. CDR3 bases: TGTGCCAGCAGTTTAGCGAGGTTGAGGGGGCGGTACGAGCAGTACTTC. Translation: CASSLARLRGRYEQYF.

This clonotype was seen a handful of times. This chain uses TRBV3-1 with TRBJ2-3, with D uncertain. V gave up 0 bases and J gave up 6 bases, with 10 bases separating them. CDR1 LGHDT and CDR2 YNNKEL come from the germline V gene (reference sequence). There are 14 residues in the CDR3. The CDR3 DNA is TGTGCCAGCAGCCAAGATCGCGTACGGGATACGCAGTATTTT. Its protein product is CASSQDRVRDTQYF.

This clonotype was seen a handful of times. The V and J genes are TRBV6-1 and TRBJ1-1; D perhaps matches TRBD1 (5 bases). Germline V gene lookup returns CDR1 MNHNS and CDR2 SASEGT. CDR3 size: 17 residues. V was pared by 0 bases and J by 1 base, with 15 bases between. CDR3 residues: CASSEARFGDRNTEAFF. Written as DNA, the CDR3 is TGTGCCAGCAGTGAAGCGAGATTTGGGGACCGGAACACTGAAGCTTTCTTT.

This sequence joins TRBV10-3 and TRBJ2-3; D is tentatively TRBD1 or TRBD2 (5 bases each). CDR3 size: 15 residues. Looked up from germline, CDR1 is ENHRY and CDR2 is SYGVKD. Trimming stripped 4 bases from V and 1 base from J, with 12 bases between. CDR3 in DNA: TGTGCCATCAGTGGGGGCGGGCTACGCACAGATACGCAGTATTTT. Translating gives CAISGGGLRTDTQYF.

The table lists this clonotype with a few counts. V usage is TRBV6-5 and J usage is TRBJ2-1, with D perhaps matching TRBD2 (5 bases). The CDR3 runs 14 residues. The V gene lost 2 bases and the J gene lost 0 bases, with 5 bases spanning the gap. Germline V gene lookup returns CDR1 MNHEY and CDR2 SVGAGI. The CDR3 loop reads CASSYGSSYNEQFF. CDR3 in DNA: TGTGCCAGCAGTTACGGGAGCTCCTACAATGAGCAGTTCTTC.

This clonotype was observed at least ten times. J is TRBJ1-1 and V is TRBV19, with D possibly being TRBD1 (6 bases). Trimming shortened V by 6 bases and J by 5 bases, and 25 bases separated the two germline ends. CDR3 length: 17 amino acids. From germline, CDR1 is LNHDA and CDR2 SQIVND (reference sequence). CDR3: CASSHRTGGQGRTEAFF. In nucleotides, the CDR3 is TGTGCCAGTAGCCACCGTACCGGGGGGCAGGGGAGGACTGAAGCTTTCTTT.

This clonotype has ten or more counts. The chain couples TRBV3-1 to TRBJ2-2, with D maybe TRBD2 (7 bases). The CDR3 extends over 15 amino acids. CDR1 is LGHDT and CDR2 is YNNKEL in the germline V gene (reference sequence). V lost 4 bases and J 4 bases, leaving 13 bases between the germline ends. DNA of the CDR3: TGTGCCAGCAGCCTAGGGGGGGCTCGCACCGGGGAGCTGTTTTTT. It encodes CASSLGGARTGELFF.